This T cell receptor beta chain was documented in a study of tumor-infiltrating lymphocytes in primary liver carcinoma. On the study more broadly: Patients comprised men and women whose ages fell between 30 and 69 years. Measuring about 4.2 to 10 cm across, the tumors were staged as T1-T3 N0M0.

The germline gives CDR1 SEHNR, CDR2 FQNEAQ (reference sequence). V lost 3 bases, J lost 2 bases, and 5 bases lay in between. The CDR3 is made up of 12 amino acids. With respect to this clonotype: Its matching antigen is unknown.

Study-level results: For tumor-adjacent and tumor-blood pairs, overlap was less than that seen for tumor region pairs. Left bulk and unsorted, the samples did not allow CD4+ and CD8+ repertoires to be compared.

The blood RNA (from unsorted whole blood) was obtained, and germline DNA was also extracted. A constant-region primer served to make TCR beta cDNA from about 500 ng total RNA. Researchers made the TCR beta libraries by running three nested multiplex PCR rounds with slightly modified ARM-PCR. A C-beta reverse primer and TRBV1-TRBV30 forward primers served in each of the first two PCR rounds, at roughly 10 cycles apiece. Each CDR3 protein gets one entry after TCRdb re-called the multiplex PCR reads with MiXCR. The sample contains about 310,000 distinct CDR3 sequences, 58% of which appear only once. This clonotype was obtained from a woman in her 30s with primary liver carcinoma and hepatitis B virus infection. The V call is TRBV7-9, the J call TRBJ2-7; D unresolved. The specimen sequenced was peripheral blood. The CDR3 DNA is TGTGCCAGCAGCTTTTTAGCCTACGAGCAGTACTTC. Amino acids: CASSFLAYEQYF.